A single sample is the source of the 9 T cell receptor beta chains below, sequenced in a study of blood T cell repertoires in COVID-19. Only in-frame clones appear in the TCRdb table, and some are missing; sequencing was by immunoSEQ multiplex PCR. Of about 310,000 clones in the sample, 90% were seen once. The sample consisted of peripheral blood. These receptors originate from a woman between 40 and 50 years old with COVID-19, enrolled during active disease.

J is TRBJ1-5 and V is TRBV28, with D uncertain. This CDR3 is 13 amino acids long. Germline V gene sequence: CDR1 MDHEN, CDR2 SYDVKM. V was clipped by 5 bases and J by 2 bases, with 7 bases between them. In DNA form, the CDR3 reads TGTGCCAGCAGTCCCGGAGGCAATCAGCCCCAGCATTTT. Translated, it gives CASSPGGNQPQHF. The full variable domain, completed using reference TRBV28 and TRBJ1-5, is DVKVTQSSRYLVKRTGEKVFLECVQDMDHENMFWYRQDPGLGLRLIYFSYDVKMKEKGDIPEGYSVSREKKERFSLILESASTNQTSMYLCASSPGGNQPQHFGDGTRLSIL.

The gene calls are TRBV3-1 (or the pseudogene TRBV3-2) and TRBJ2-7; possibly TRBD2 for D (6 bases). In germline, CDR1 is LGHDT, CDR2 YNNKEL (reference sequence). The CDR3 loop spans 16 amino acids. Trimming cost V 4 bases and J 3 bases, with 19 bases left between them. DNA for the CDR3: TGTGCCAGCAGCCTCGCTGGGTCACCCGGGAGCTACGAGCAGTACTTC. Translating gives CASSLAGSPGSYEQYF.

The gene calls are TRBV27 and TRBJ1-6, with 7 bases fitting TRBD1. The CDR3 totals 19 residues. After removal of 5 bases from V and 0 bases from J, the junction contained 13 bases not matched to a gene. Germline V gene lookup returns CDR1 MNHEY and CDR2 SMNVEV (reference sequence). CDR3 nucleotides: TGTGCCAGCAGTCCAACCCTAGGGGGCGCGAGCTCCTATAATTCACCCCTCCACTTT. Its translation: CASSPTLGGASSYNSPLHF.

This chain joins TRBV9 and TRBJ1-2; TRBD1 matches at 9 bases. The length of the CDR3 is 15 residues. J gave up 7 bases and V 0 bases, and 7 bases lay outside the gene matches. Germline assignment: CDR1 SGDLS and CDR2 YYNGEE. DNA of the CDR3: TGTGCCAGCAGCGTAGGGACAGGGGCGGTTTCTGGCTACACCTTC. Its protein product is CASSVGTGAVSGYTF. The complete variable domain, with remaining parts taken from reference TRBV9 and TRBJ1-2, reads DSGVTQTPKHLITATGQRVTLRCSPRSGDLSVYWYQQSLDQGLQFLIQYYNGEERAKGNILERFSAQQFPDLHSELNLSSLELGDSALYFCASSVGTGAVSGYTFGSGTRLTVV.

The rearrangement uses TRBV3-1 (or the pseudogene TRBV3-2) and TRBJ1-1; unclear D gene. Trimming stripped 2 bases from V and 8 bases from J, with 18 bases between. The CDR3 has 15 residues. CDR1 is LGHDT and CDR2 is YNNKEL in the germline V gene (reference sequence). The CDR3 bases are TGTGCCAGCAGCCAACCGCCTTCGGGAATAGGAGAAGCTTTCTTT. It specifies CASSQPPSGIGEAFF.

The chain couples TRBV27 to TRBJ1-2; D unresolved. This CDR3 is built from 14 residues. Trimming pared 6 bases from V and 5 bases from J, leaving 16 bases between. Germline values: CDR1 MNHEY, CDR2 SMNVEV (reference sequence). CDR3 sequence (DNA): TGTGCCAGCAGCCGAACCCTTACAGAGTATGGCTACACCTTC. This codes for CASSRTLTEYGYTF.

The chain has TRBV5-1 and TRBJ1-1; TRBD1 might be the D (6 bases). Germline V gene data show CDR1 as SGHRS and CDR2 as YFSETQ. Trimming shortened V by 2 bases and J by 2 bases, and 13 bases separated the two germline ends. CDR3 size: 15 residues. CDR3 sequence reads: CASSFFRDTNTEAFF. The CDR3 bases are TGCGCCAGCAGCTTCTTCAGGGACACAAACACTGAAGCTTTCTTT.

This chain connects TRBV3-1 (or the pseudogene TRBV3-2) to TRBJ2-2; D possibly corresponds to TRBD1 (7 bases). V dropped 1 base and J dropped 8 bases, with 14 bases sitting between them. The CDR3 is made up of 15 amino acids. Germline loops: CDR1 LGHDT, CDR2 YNNKEL (reference sequence). The CDR3 DNA is TGTGCCAGCAGCCAAGTACAGGGGAGGAAAGGGGAGCTGTTTTTT. It encodes CASSQVQGRKGELFF.

The genes are TRBV6-5 and TRBJ2-7; 8 nucleotides align to TRBD1. Germline assignment: CDR1 MNHEY and CDR2 SVGAGI. The CDR3 runs to 15 residues. V lost 1 base, J lost 7 bases, and 9 bases stayed unmatched. The CDR3 bases are TGTGCCAGCAGTTACTTCCTCGACAGGGGAAGGGAGCAGTACTTC. It codes for CASSYFLDRGREQYF.